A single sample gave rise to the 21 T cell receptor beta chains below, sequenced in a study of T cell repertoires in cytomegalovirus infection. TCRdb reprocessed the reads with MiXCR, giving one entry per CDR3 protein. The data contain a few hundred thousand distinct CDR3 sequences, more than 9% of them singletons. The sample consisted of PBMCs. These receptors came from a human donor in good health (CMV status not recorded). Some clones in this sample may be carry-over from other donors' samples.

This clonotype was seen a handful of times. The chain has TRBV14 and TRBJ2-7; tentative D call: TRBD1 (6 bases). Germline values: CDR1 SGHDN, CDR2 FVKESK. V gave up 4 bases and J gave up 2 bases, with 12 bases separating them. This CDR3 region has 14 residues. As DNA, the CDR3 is TGTGCCAGCAGCCCCGACAGGCCTACCTACGAGCAGTACTTC. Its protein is CASSPDRPTYEQYF.

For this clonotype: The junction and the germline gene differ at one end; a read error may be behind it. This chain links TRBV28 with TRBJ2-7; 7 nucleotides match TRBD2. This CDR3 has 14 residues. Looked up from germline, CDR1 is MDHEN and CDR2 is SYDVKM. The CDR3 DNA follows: TGTGCCAGCAGTTTGTCCAGCGGGGCCTACGAGCAGAACTTC. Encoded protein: CASSLSSGAYEQNF.

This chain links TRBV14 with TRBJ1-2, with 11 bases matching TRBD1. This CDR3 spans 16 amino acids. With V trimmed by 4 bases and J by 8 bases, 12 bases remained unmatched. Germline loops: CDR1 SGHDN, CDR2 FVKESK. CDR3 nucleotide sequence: TGTGCCAGCAGCCTAACGGGACAGGGGGGCGTCAGGGGCTACACCTTC. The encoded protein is CASSLTGQGGVRGYTF.

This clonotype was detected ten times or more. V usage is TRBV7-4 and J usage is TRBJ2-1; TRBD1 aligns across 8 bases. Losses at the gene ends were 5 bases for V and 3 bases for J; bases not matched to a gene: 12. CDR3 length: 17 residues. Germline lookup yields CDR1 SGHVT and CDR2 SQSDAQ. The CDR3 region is CASSTPSDRDVYNEQFF. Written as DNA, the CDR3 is TGTGCCAGCAGCACCCCATCGGACAGGGACGTCTACAATGAGCAGTTCTTC.

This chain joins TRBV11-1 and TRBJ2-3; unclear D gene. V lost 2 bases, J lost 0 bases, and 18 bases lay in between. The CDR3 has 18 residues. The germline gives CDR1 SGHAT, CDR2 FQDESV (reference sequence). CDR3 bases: TGTGCCAGCAGCTTATCCGAGGCAGCATCTCCTAGCACAGATACGCAGTATTTT. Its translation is CASSLSEAASPSTDTQYF.

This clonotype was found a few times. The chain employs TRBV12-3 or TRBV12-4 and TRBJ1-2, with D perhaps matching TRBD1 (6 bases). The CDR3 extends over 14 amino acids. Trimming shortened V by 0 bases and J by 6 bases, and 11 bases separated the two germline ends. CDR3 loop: CASSLATGRNGYTF. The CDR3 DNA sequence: TGTGCCAGCAGTTTAGCGACAGGTCGGAATGGCTACACCTTC.

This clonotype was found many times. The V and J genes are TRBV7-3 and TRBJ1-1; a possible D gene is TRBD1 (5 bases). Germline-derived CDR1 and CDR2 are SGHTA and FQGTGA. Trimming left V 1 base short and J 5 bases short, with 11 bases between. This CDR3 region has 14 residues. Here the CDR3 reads CASSLSGGVTEAFF. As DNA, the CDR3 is TGTGCCAGCAGCTTAAGTGGGGGTGTTACTGAAGCTTTCTTT.

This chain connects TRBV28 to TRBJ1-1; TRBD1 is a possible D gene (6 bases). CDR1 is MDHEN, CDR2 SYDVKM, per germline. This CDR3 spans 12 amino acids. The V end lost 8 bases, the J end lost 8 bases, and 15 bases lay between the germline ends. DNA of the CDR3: TGTGCCAGCGGGTTGGGGGGCCTGGAAGCTTTCTTT. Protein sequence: CASGLGGLEAFF.

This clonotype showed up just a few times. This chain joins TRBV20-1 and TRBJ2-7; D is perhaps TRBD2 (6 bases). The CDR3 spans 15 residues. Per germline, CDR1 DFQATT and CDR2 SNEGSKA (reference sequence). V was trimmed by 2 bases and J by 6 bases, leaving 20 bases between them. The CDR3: CSARSRGRTNREQYF. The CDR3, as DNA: TGCAGTGCTAGATCCCGGGGGAGAACTAACCGCGAGCAGTACTTC.

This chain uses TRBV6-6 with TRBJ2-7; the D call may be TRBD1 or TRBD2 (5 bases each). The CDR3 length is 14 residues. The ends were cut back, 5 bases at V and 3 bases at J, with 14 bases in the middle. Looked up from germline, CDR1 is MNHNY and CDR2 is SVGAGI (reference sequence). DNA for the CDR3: TGTGCCAGCAGTGTCTCTGGGACGGTCTACGAGCAGTACTTC. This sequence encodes CASSVSGTVYEQYF.

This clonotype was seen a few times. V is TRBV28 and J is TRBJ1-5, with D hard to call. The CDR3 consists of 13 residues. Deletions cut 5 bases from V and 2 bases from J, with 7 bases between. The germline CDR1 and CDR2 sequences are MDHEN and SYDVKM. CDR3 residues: CASSTPGNQPQHF. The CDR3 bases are TGTGCCAGCAGTACACCAGGCAATCAGCCCCAGCATTTT. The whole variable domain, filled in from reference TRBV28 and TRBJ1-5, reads DVKVTQSSRYLVKRTGEKVFLECVQDMDHENMFWYRQDPGLGLRLIYFSYDVKMKEKGDIPEGYSVSREKKERFSLILESASTNQTSMYLCASSTPGNQPQHFGDGTRLSIL.

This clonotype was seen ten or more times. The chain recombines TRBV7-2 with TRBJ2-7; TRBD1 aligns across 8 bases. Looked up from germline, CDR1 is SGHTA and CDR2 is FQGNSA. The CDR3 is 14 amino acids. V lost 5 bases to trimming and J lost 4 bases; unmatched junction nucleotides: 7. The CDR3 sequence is CASSVGQVGYEQYF. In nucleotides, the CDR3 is TGTGCCAGCAGCGTGGGACAGGTAGGATACGAGCAGTACTTC.

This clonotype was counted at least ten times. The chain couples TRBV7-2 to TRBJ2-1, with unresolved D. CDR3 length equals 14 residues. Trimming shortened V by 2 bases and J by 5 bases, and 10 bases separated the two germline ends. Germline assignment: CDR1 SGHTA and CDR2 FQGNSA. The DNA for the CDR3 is TGTGCCAGCAGCTTACAACAATTGGACAATGAGCAGTTCTTC. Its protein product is CASSLQQLDNEQFF.

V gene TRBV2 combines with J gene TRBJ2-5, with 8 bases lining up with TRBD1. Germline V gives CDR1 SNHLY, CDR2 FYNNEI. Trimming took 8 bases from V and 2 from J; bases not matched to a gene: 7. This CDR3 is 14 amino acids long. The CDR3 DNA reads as TGTGCCAGCTCCCAGGACAGGGCACAAGAGACCCAGTACTTC. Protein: CASSQDRAQETQYF.

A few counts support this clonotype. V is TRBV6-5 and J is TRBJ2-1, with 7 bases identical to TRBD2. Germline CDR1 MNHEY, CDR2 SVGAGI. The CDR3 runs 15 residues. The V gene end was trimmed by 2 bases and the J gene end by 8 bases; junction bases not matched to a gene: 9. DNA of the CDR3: TGTGCCAGCAGTTACCGGCGGGGGTCCGGGGATGAGCAGTTCTTC. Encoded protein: CASSYRRGSGDEQFF.

The CDR3 loop reads CASSSPSGTSTDTQYF. CDR3 in DNA: TGTGCCAGCAGCTCCCCAAGCGGGACCAGCACAGATACGCAGTATTTT. The V call is TRBV7-3, the J call TRBJ2-3, with 7 bases fitting TRBD2. After removal of 4 bases from V and 0 bases from J, the junction contained 7 bases not matched to a gene. Per the germline V gene, CDR1 is SGHTA and CDR2 is FQGTGA. This CDR3 spans 16 amino acids.

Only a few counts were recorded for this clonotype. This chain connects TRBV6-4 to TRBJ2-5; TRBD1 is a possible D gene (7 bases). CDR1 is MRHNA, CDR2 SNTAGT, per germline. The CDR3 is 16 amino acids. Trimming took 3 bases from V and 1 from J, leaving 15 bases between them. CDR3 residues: CASSEHGGGLQETQYF. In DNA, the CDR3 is TGTGCCAGCAGTGAGCACGGAGGGGGCCTCCAAGAGACCCAGTACTTC.

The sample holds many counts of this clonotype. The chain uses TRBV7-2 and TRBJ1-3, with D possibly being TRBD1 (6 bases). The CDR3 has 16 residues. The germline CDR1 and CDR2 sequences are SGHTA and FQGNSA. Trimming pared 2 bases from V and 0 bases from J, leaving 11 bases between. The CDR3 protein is CASSLRTVSSGNTIYF. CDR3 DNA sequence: TGTGCCAGCAGCTTAAGGACAGTGAGCTCTGGAAACACCATATATTTT. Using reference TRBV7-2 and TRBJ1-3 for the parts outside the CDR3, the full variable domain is GAGVSQSPSNKVTEKGKDVELRCDPISGHTALYWYRQSLGQGLEFLIYFQGNSAPDKSGLPSDRFSAERTGGSVSTLTIQRTQQEDSAVYLCASSLRTVSSGNTIYFGEGSWLTVV.

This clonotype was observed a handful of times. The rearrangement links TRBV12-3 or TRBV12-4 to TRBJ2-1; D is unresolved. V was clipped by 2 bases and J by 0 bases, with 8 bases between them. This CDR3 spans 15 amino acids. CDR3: CASSLHGSSYNEQFF. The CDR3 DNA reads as TGTGCCAGCAGTTTACACGGAAGCTCCTACAATGAGCAGTTCTTC.

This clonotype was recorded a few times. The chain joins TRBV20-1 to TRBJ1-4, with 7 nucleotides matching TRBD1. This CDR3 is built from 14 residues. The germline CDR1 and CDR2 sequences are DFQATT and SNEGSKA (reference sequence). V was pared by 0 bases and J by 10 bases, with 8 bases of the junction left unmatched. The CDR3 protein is CSARDRAGGVKLFF. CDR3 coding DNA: TGCAGTGCTAGAGATAGGGCAGGGGGTGTAAAACTGTTTTTT.

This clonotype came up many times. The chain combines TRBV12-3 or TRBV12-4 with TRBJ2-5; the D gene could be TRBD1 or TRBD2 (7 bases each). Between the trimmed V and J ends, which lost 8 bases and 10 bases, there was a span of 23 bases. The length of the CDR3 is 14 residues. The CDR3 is CASSRGGPLIDQYF. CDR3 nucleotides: TGTGCCAGCTCCAGGGGGGGCCCCCTCATTGACCAGTACTTC.